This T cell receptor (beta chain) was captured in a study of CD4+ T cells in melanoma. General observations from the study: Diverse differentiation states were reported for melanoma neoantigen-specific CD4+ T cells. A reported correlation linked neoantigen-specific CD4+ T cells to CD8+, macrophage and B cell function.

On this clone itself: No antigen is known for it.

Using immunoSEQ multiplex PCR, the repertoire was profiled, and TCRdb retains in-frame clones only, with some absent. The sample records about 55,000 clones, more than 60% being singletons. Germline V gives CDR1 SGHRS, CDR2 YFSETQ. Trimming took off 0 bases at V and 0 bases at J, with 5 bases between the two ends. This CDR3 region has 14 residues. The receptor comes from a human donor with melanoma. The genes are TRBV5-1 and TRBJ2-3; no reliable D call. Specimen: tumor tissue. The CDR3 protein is CASSLGTSTDTQYF. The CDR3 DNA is TGCGCCAGCAGCTTGGGGACGAGCACAGATACGCAGTATTTT.